This TCR beta chain was obtained from a study of shared T cell receptors in the human thymus (dated by TCRdb to the early 2020s). For the wider study: The study examined how self-reactive, shared T-cell receptor alpha chains are generated in the human thymus.

Comment on this clone: What antigen it recognizes has not been identified. No base quality information exists; no much larger clone differs at one position.

The germline V gene yields SNHLY for CDR1 and FYNNEI for CDR2. V gives up 6 bases and J gives up 2 bases, and the segment between their germline ends measures 14 bases. Inclusive of the bounding cysteine and phenylalanine, the CDR3 is 15 residues long. The entry retains the CDR3 DNA only, 45 bases that are in frame from base 1. The library was built by means of the immunoSEQ multiplex PCR assay. TCRdb took this table from immuneACCESS and kept in-frame rearrangements with V and J called. Such tables lack part of the clones; where checked against another copy, unresolved V genes explain under half of the gap, and the rest is unexplained. The sample table lists about 710,000 clones, around 87% of them with a count of one. The ten largest clones add up to 0.0094% of the sample. The sample was also linked to a second study, of human thymus T cells. The second paper further reports: Immunologically healthy infants undergoing open corrective cardiac surgery for congenital heart defects in Finland were used as donors. The thymus tissue came from surgical resects taken out during corrective cardiac surgery. Usage of V and J gene segments appeared to be biased in both the thymic and the peripheral blood repertoires. Highly overlapping thymic TCR repertoires among unrelated individuals were reported in the related research. The study characterized TCR alpha and beta repertoires from under ten infant thymus samples and a few related peripheral blood samples. Donor ages ranging from about 6 to 244 days were recorded, and more than 5 male and a couple of female infants were included in the cohort. Thymocytes were released mechanically from tissue and stored at -70 °C as pellets of roughly 8.5-32 million cells. A QIAsymphony instrument was used to extract genomic DNA from frozen cell pellets. The immunoSEQ multiplex PCR assay was used to amplify the TCRB and TCRAD loci from a standardized amount of quality-controlled genomic DNA. The amplicons covered the V(D)J region and were long enough to include the CDR3 and to identify the V and J genes. Amplicon sequencing was performed on an Illumina platform through the commercial immunoSEQ service. Primer bias and sequencing errors were corrected using previously described methods, and TCRAD and TCRB definitions followed the IMGT database. immunoSEQ Analyzer 3.0 and VDJTools were used for repertoire analysis, which covered basic statistics, V/J segment usage, diversity estimates, rarefaction and pairwise overlap. Diversity was estimated with Chao1, ChaoE, Efron-Thisted, Shannon and inverse Simpson indices, and also on datasets down-sampled to the smallest sample. Repertoire overlap was assessed by strict matching of CDR3 nucleotide sequence, V gene and J gene, and clustering was done by Jaccard-based multidimensional scaling. On average, thymus samples gave around 810,000 unique TCRB clonotypes, whereas blood samples gave around 80,000.

This clonotype was sampled from a boy in the first two years of life with a congenital heart defect. Donor details come from another sample of the same person, matched by shared clones. This sequence uses TRBV2 and TRBJ1-5; TRBD1 is possibly the D segment (6 matching bases). The sample consisted of thymocytes. The CDR3 sequence is CASRVDSDGNQPQHF. The nucleotides are TGTGCCAGCAGAGTGGACAGTGACGGCAATCAGCCCCAGCATTTT.